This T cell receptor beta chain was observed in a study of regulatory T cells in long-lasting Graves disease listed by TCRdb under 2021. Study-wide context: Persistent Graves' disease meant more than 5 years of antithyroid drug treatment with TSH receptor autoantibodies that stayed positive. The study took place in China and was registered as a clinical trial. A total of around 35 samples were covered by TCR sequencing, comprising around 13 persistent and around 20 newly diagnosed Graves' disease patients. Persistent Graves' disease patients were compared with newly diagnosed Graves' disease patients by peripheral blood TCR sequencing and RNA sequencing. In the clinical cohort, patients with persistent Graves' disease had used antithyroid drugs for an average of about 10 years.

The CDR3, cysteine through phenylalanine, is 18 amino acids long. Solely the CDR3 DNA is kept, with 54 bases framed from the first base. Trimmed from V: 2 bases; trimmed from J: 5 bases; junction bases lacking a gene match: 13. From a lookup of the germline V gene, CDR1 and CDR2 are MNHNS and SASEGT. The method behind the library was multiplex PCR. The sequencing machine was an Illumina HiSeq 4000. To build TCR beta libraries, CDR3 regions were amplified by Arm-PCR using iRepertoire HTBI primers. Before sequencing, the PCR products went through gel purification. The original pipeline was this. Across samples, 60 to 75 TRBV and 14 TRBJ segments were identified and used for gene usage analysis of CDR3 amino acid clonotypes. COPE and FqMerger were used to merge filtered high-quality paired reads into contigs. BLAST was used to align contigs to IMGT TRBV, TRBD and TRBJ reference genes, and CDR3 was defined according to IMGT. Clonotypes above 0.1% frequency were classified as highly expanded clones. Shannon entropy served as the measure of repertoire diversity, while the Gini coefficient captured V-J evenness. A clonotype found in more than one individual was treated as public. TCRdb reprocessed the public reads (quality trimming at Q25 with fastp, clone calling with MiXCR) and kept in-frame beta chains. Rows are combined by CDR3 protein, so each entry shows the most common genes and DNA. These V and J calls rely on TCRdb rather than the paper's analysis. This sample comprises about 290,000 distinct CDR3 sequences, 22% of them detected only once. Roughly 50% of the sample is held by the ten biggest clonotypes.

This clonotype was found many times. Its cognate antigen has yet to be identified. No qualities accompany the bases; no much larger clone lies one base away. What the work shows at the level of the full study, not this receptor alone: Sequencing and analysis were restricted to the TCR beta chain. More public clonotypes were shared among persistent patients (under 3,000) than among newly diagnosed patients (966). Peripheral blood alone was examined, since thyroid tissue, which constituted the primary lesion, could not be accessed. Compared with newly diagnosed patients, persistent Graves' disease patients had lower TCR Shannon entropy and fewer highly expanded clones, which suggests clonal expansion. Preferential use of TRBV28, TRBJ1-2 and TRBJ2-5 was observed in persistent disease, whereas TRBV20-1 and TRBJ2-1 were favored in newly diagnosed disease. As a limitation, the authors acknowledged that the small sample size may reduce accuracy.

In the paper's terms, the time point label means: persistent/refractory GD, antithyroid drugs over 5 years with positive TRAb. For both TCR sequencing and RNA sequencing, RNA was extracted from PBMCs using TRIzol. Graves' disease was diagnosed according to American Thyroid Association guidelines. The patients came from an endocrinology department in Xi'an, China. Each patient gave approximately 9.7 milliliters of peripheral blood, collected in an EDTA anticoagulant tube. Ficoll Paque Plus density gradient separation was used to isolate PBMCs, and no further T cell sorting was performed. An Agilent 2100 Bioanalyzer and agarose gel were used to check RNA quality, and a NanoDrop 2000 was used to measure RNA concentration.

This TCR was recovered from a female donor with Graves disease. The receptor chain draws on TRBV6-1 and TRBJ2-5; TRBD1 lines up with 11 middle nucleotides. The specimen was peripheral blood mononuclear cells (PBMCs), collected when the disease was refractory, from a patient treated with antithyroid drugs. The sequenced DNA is TGTGCCAGCAGTGAATTAATCGCCGGGACAGGGGGATTGGAGACCCAGTACTTC. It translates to CASSELIAGTGGLETQYF.